This T cell receptor beta chain appears in the sequencing data of a study of blood T cells in healthy people across ages. Next came a second PCR, run for about 6 to 12 cycles, which used a sample-barcoded 5' primer along with a J-beta primer mix. TCRdb re-called the 5' RACE reads with MiXCR, one entry per CDR3 protein. The sample has roughly 1.5 million distinct CDR3 sequences; 40% to 45% are singletons. The germline V gene has CDR1 MNHEY and CDR2 SVGEGT. V lost 5 bases to trimming and J lost 8 bases, with 9 bases between them. CDR3 size: 11 residues. This chain links TRBV6-2 or TRBV6-3 with TRBJ1-2; D is possibly TRBD1 (6 bases). The receptor's source is a woman between 18 and 29 years old in good health. Sequencing was performed on blood. The CDR3 DNA sequence: TGTGCCAGCAGTACCGGGACAGGCTACACCTTC. Residues: CASSTGTGYTF.